One sample yielded the 3 T cell receptor beta chains listed below, sequenced in a study of blood T cell repertoires in COVID-19. The assay was immunoSEQ multiplex PCR, and TCRdb's table has in-frame clones only and misses some. The data hold 50,000 to 65,000 clones, with approximately 92% observed a single time. Sequenced sample: peripheral blood. These receptors all stem from a human donor in a cohort sampled during active COVID-19.

The J gene is TRBJ1-5, the V gene TRBV3-1 (or the pseudogene TRBV3-2), with 8 bases that match TRBD1. Germline V gene data show CDR1 as LGHDT and CDR2 as YNNKEL (reference sequence). With 0 bases clipped from V and 3 bases from J, the junction kept 4 bases outside the gene matches. This CDR3 spans 16 amino acids. The DNA for the CDR3 is TGTGCCAGCAGCCAAGAGGGGACAGGCACCAATCAGCCCCAGCATTTT. Amino acids: CASSQEGTGTNQPQHF.

This chain uses TRBV9 with TRBJ2-1, with TRBD2 matching over 8 bases. Per the germline V gene, CDR1 is SGDLS and CDR2 is YYNGEE. CDR3 length: 17 residues. V lost 4 bases to trimming and J lost 4 bases; unmatched junction nucleotides: 13. CDR3 sequence: CASSPLESGGPYNEQFF. CDR3 bases: TGTGCCAGCAGCCCACTGGAAAGCGGGGGCCCTTACAATGAGCAGTTCTTC.

The chain uses TRBV4-3 and TRBJ2-1; 13 bases map to TRBD2. V shed 0 bases and J 7 bases; nucleotides not matched to a gene: 18. Per germline, CDR1 LGHNA and CDR2 YSLEER. This CDR3 comprises 21 residues. The CDR3 loop is CASSQDLVTSGRALVENEQFF. DNA of the CDR3: TGCGCCAGCAGCCAAGATCTTGTAACTAGCGGGAGGGCCTTAGTGGAGAATGAGCAGTTCTTC.